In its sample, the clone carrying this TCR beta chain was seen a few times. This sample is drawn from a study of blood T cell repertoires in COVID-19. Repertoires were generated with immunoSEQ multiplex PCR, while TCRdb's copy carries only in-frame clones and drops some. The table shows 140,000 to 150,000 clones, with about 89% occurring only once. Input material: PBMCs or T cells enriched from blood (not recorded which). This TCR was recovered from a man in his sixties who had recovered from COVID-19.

The CDR3 DNA sequence: TGTGCCAGTAGTATCATGGGGCGTGGCTACACCTTC. As protein: CASSIMGRGYTF. The chain recombines TRBV19 with TRBJ1-2; D is possibly TRBD1 (5 bases). Trimming left V 3 bases short and J 7 bases short, with 9 bases between. Germline V gives CDR1 LNHDA, CDR2 SQIVND (reference sequence). CDR3 size: 12 residues. Drawing the rest from reference TRBV19 and TRBJ1-2, the complete variable domain is DGGITQSPKYLFRKEGQNVTLSCEQNLNHDAMYWYRQDPGQGLRLIYYSQIVNDFQKGDIAEGYSVSREKKESFPLTVTSAQKNPTAFYLCASSIMGRGYTFGSGTRLTVV.